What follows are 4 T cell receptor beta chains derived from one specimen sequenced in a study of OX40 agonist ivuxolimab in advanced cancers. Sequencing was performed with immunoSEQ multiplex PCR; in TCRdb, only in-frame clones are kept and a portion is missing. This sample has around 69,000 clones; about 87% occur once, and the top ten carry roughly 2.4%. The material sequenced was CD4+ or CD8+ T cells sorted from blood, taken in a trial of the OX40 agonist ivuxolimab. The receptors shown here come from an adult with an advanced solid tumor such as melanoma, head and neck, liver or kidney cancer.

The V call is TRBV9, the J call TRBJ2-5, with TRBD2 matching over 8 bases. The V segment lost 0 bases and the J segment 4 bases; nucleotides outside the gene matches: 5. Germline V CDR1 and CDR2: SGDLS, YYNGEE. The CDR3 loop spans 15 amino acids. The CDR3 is CASSVDGGAGETQYF. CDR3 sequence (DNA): TGTGCCAGCAGCGTAGACGGGGGGGCCGGAGAGACCCAGTACTTC.

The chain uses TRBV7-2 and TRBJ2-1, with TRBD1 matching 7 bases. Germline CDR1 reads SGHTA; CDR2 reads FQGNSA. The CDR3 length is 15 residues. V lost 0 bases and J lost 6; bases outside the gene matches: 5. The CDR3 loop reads CASSLAGQGVNEQFF. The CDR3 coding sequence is TGTGCCAGCAGCTTAGCGGGTCAGGGGGTCAATGAGCAGTTCTTC.

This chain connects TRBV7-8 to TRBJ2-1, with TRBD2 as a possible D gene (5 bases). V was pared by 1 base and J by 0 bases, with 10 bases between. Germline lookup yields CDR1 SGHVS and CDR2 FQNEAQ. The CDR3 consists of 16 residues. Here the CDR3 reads CASSLVRVSSYNEQFF. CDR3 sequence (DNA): TGTGCCAGCAGCTTAGTGAGGGTTAGCTCCTACAATGAGCAGTTCTTC.

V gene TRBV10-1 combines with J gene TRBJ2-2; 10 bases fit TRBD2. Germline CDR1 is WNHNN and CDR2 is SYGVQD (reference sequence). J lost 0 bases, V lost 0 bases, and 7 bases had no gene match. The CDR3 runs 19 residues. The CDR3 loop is CASSESTLAGVTNTGELFF. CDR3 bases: TGCGCCAGCAGTGAGTCGACTCTAGCGGGGGTCACGAACACCGGGGAGCTGTTTTTT.